A selection of T cell receptor beta chains follows, all from one sample in a study of regulatory T cells in long-lasting Graves disease. From the multiplex PCR reads, TCRdb called clonotypes with MiXCR, one entry per CDR3 protein. The data show 300,000 or so distinct CDR3 sequences, 15% to 20% seen once. This material consisted of peripheral blood mononuclear cells (PBMCs), taken when the disease was refractory, from a patient treated with antithyroid drugs. The receptors stem from a female donor with Graves disease. Both conserved end residues are part of each CDR3. Fields, in order: CDR3 protein, CDR3 DNA, clone size, V gene, D gene, J gene. A D gene is named only where the DNA matches it firmly. Some rows mark clone size as missing; the rest say once, few, many or name a class of expanded clone.

CDR3 protein: CASSSGGLITGELFF
CDR3 DNA: TGTGCCAGCAGCTCAGGGGGGTTGATCACCGGGGAGCTGTTTTTT
clone size: many
V gene: TRBV7-2
D gene: .
J gene: TRBJ2-2

CDR3 protein: CASGFGTGANSPLHF
CDR3 DNA: TGTGCTAGTGGGTTCGGGACAGGGGCTAACTCACCCCTCCACTTT
clone size: many
V gene: TRBV12-5
D gene: TRBD1
J gene: TRBJ1-6

CDR3 protein: CASSAFTATYEQYF
CDR3 DNA: TGTGCCAGCAGTGCTTTTACGGCCACCTACGAGCAGTACTTC
clone size: few
V gene: TRBV27
D gene: .
J gene: TRBJ2-7

CDR3 protein: CASSYGRTGANVLTF
CDR3 DNA: TGTGCCAGCAGTTACGGCCGGACTGGGGCCAACGTCCTGACTTTC
clone size: .
V gene: TRBV6-5
D gene: .
J gene: TRBJ2-6

CDR3 protein: CASSPGFRQETQYF
CDR3 DNA: TGTGCCAGCTCACCAGGTTTCCGACAAGAGACCCAGTACTTC
clone size: many
V gene: TRBV18
D gene: .
J gene: TRBJ2-5

CDR3 protein: CASSPPVGGASTDTQYF
CDR3 DNA: TGTGCCAGCTCACCACCGGTAGGGGGGGCTAGCACAGATACGCAGTATTTT
clone size: .
V gene: TRBV18
D gene: .
J gene: TRBJ2-3

CDR3 protein: CASSYPRQGLSGNTIYF
CDR3 DNA: TGTGCCAGCAGCTACCCCCGACAGGGTTTGTCTGGAAACACCATATATTTT
clone size: few
V gene: TRBV7-2
D gene: TRBD1
J gene: TRBJ1-3

CDR3 protein: CASRRSGGTDTQYF
CDR3 DNA: TGTGCCAGCAGAAGGAGCGGGGGCACAGATACGCAGTATTTT
clone size: .
V gene: TRBV6-2/TRBV6-3
D gene: TRBD2
J gene: TRBJ2-3

CDR3 protein: CASSTRTGFFNSPLHF
CDR3 DNA: TGTGCCAGCAGTACCCGGACAGGGTTTTTTAATTCACCCCTTCACTTT
clone size: many
V gene: TRBV6-2/TRBV6-3
D gene: TRBD1
J gene: TRBJ1-6

CDR3 protein: CASRPLPGENTEAFF
CDR3 DNA: TGTGCCAGCAGGCCTTTACCAGGTGAGAACACTGAAGCTTTCTTT
clone size: many
V gene: TRBV5-5
D gene: .
J gene: TRBJ1-1

CDR3 protein: CASSLDRGSWQETQYF
CDR3 DNA: TGTGCCAGCAGCTTAGATCGGGGGTCCTGGCAAGAGACCCAGTACTTC
clone size: many
V gene: TRBV11-2
D gene: .
J gene: TRBJ2-5

CDR3 protein: CASSQGRTTNEQFF
CDR3 DNA: TGTGCCAGCAGCCAAGGCAGGACCACCAATGAGCAGTTCTTC
clone size: few
V gene: TRBV3-1
D gene: .
J gene: TRBJ2-1

CDR3 protein: CASSRITGTSGYEQFF
CDR3 DNA: TGTGCCAGCAGCCGTATAACCGGGACTAGCGGATACGAGCAGTTCTTC
clone size: .
V gene: TRBV3-1
D gene: TRBD2
J gene: TRBJ2-1

CDR3 protein: CASSPRAGPKNIQYF
CDR3 DNA: TGTGCCAGCAGCCCCAGAGCGGGCCCCAAAAACATTCAGTACTTC
clone size: few
V gene: TRBV3-1
D gene: .
J gene: TRBJ2-4

CDR3 protein: CASSYLGQSEKLFF
CDR3 DNA: TGTGCCAGCAGTTACCTCGGACAGAGCGAAAAACTGTTTTTT
clone size: .
V gene: TRBV6-5
D gene: .
J gene: TRBJ1-4

CDR3 protein: CASSPHPDITGGYTF
CDR3 DNA: TGTGCCAGCAGCCCCCACCCGGACATTACAGGAGGCTACACCTTC
clone size: .
V gene: TRBV9
D gene: .
J gene: TRBJ1-2

CDR3 protein: CASSLLGTSRVGEQYF
CDR3 DNA: TGTGCCAGCAGTTTATTAGGGACTAGCCGGGTGGGTGAGCAGTACTTC
clone size: .
V gene: TRBV27
D gene: TRBD2
J gene: TRBJ2-7

CDR3 protein: CSARDPLSSNQPQHF
CDR3 DNA: TGCAGTGCTAGAGATCCGCTATCGAGCAATCAGCCCCAGCATTTT
clone size: .
V gene: TRBV20-1
D gene: .
J gene: TRBJ1-5

CDR3 protein: CASSQEGTSGRVSKNIQYF
CDR3 DNA: TGCGCCAGCAGCCAAGAGGGGACTAGCGGGAGGGTTTCCAAAAACATTCAGTACTTC
clone size: many
V gene: TRBV4-1
D gene: TRBD2
J gene: TRBJ2-4

CDR3 protein: CAIRQSGDLKGYTF
CDR3 DNA: TGTGCCATCAGGCAAAGCGGGGACCTGAAAGGCTACACCTTC
clone size: many
V gene: TRBV10-3
D gene: .
J gene: TRBJ1-2

CDR3 protein: CASSQAPGNTEAFF
CDR3 DNA: TGTGCCAGCAGCCAAGCACCCGGGAACACTGAAGCTTTCTTT
clone size: many
V gene: TRBV3-1
D gene: .
J gene: TRBJ1-1

CDR3 protein: CASSVLGSGNTIYF
CDR3 DNA: TGTGCCAGCAGTGTATTAGGGTCTGGAAACACCATATATTTT
clone size: few
V gene: TRBV6-1
D gene: .
J gene: TRBJ1-3

CDR3 protein: CACQQGGEEKLFF
CDR3 DNA: TGTGCCTGTCAGCAGGGAGGCGAGGAAAAACTGTTTTTT
clone size: many
V gene: TRBV30
D gene: .
J gene: TRBJ1-4

CDR3 protein: CASSLGARGRPAGEQYF
CDR3 DNA: TGTGCCAGCAGCTTGGGAGCCAGGGGGCGCCCGGCCGGCGAGCAGTACTTC
clone size: .
V gene: TRBV7-2
D gene: TRBD1
J gene: TRBJ2-7

CDR3 protein: CASRKGRGNNSPLHF
CDR3 DNA: TGCGCCAGCAGAAAAGGACGTGGAAATAATTCACCCCTCCACTTT
clone size: .
V gene: TRBV5-1
D gene: .
J gene: TRBJ1-6

CDR3 protein: CSAPPLNGGAF
CDR3 DNA: TGCAGTGCTCCGCCACTGAACGGGGGGGCCTTC
clone size: .
V gene: TRBV20-1
D gene: .
J gene: TRBJ1-2

CDR3 protein: CASSQTQGGYTF
CDR3 DNA: TGTGCCAGCAGCCAAACTCAGGGGGGCTACACCTTC
clone size: many
V gene: TRBV3-1
D gene: .
J gene: TRBJ1-2

CDR3 protein: CASCRADRVQQYF
CDR3 DNA: TGTGCCAGTTGTCGGGCAGACAGGGTTCAGCAGTACTTC
clone size: .
V gene: TRBV19
D gene: TRBD1
J gene: TRBJ2-7

CDR3 protein: CAVSGSQETQYF
CDR3 DNA: TGTGCCGTATCAGGATCCCAAGAGACCCAGTACTTC
clone size: many
V gene: TRBV10-3
D gene: .
J gene: TRBJ2-5

CDR3 protein: CASSFGLADEQYF
CDR3 DNA: TGTGCCAGCAGCTTCGGACTAGCCGACGAGCAGTACTTC
clone size: once
V gene: TRBV7-2
D gene: TRBD2
J gene: TRBJ2-7

CDR3 protein: CASSPTGTYNSPLHF
CDR3 DNA: TGTGCCAGCAGCCCGACAGGGACGTATAATTCACCCCTCCACTTT
clone size: many
V gene: TRBV27
D gene: TRBD1
J gene: TRBJ1-6

CDR3 protein: CASSLLLENTEAFF
CDR3 DNA: TGTGCCAGCAGCCTCCTGCTGGAGAACACTGAAGCTTTCTTT
clone size: many
V gene: TRBV7-3
D gene: .
J gene: TRBJ1-1

CDR3 protein: CASSGRTDFTGELFF
CDR3 DNA: TGTGCCAGCAGTGGGAGGACAGATTTCACCGGGGAGCTGTTTTTT
clone size: .
V gene: TRBV2
D gene: .
J gene: TRBJ2-2

CDR3 protein: CASRGRGYPYEQYF
CDR3 DNA: TGTGCCAGCAGGGGCCGAGGGTATCCCTACGAGCAGTACTTC
clone size: many
V gene: TRBV28
D gene: .
J gene: TRBJ2-7

CDR3 protein: CAISERETEAFF
CDR3 DNA: TGTGCCATCAGTGAACGGGAAACTGAAGCTTTCTTT
clone size: many
V gene: TRBV10-3
D gene: .
J gene: TRBJ1-1

CDR3 protein: CAISESPSFYEQYF
CDR3 DNA: TGTGCCATCAGTGAGTCTCCTAGCTTCTACGAGCAGTACTTC
clone size: many
V gene: TRBV10-3
D gene: .
J gene: TRBJ2-7

CDR3 protein: CASSLSTGSQNEKLFF
CDR3 DNA: TGTGCCAGCAGCTTATCCACAGGGTCCCAGAATGAAAAACTGTTTTTT
clone size: many
V gene: TRBV12-3/TRBV12-4
D gene: .
J gene: TRBJ1-4

CDR3 protein: CASSFQRGWAFF
CDR3 DNA: TGTGCCAGCAGTTTTCAGAGGGGATGGGCTTTCTTT
clone size: many
V gene: TRBV12-3/TRBV12-4
D gene: .
J gene: TRBJ1-1

CDR3 protein: CASGGAGTGELFF
CDR3 DNA: TGTGCATCAGGGGGCGCTGGCACCGGGGAGCTGTTTTTT
clone size: many
V gene: TRBV7-2
D gene: TRBD1
J gene: TRBJ2-2

CDR3 protein: CASSAWTARSTEAFF
CDR3 DNA: TGTGCCAGCAGTGCCTGGACAGCCCGAAGCACTGAAGCTTTCTTT
clone size: many
V gene: TRBV12-3/TRBV12-4
D gene: .
J gene: TRBJ1-1

CDR3 protein: CASRTSLGVYEQYF
CDR3 DNA: TGTGCCAGCAGGACATCTCTGGGGGTTTACGAGCAGTACTTC
clone size: many
V gene: TRBV12-3/TRBV12-4
D gene: .
J gene: TRBJ2-7

CDR3 protein: CASSYARDRGLPNYGYTF
CDR3 DNA: TGTGCCAGCAGTTACGCCCGGGACAGGGGACTTCCTAACTATGGCTACACCTTC
clone size: many
V gene: TRBV6-5
D gene: TRBD1
J gene: TRBJ1-2

CDR3 protein: CASSLSQLATGELFF
CDR3 DNA: TGTGCCAGCAGCTTATCACAGCTAGCAACCGGGGAGCTGTTTTTT
clone size: .
V gene: TRBV7-9
D gene: .
J gene: TRBJ2-2

CDR3 protein: CASSGQGAVYNSPLHF
CDR3 DNA: TGCGCCAGCAGTGGACAGGGAGCCGTCTATAATTCACCCCTCCACTTT
clone size: few
V gene: TRBV10-2
D gene: TRBD1
J gene: TRBJ1-6

CDR3 protein: CASSERSAHSNQPQHF
CDR3 DNA: TGTGCCAGCTCAGAACGATCAGCACATAGCAATCAGCCCCAGCATTTT
clone size: .
V gene: TRBV18
D gene: .
J gene: TRBJ1-5

CDR3 protein: CSAKDRFYGYTF
CDR3 DNA: TGCAGTGCTAAGGACCGATTCTATGGCTACACCTTC
clone size: few
V gene: TRBV20-1
D gene: .
J gene: TRBJ1-2

CDR3 protein: CASSLGHNTGELFF
CDR3 DNA: TGTGCCAGTAGCTTGGGACACAACACCGGGGAGCTGTTTTTT
clone size: many
V gene: TRBV19
D gene: .
J gene: TRBJ2-2

CDR3 protein: CSARWQDYEQYF
CDR3 DNA: TGCAGTGCTCGTTGGCAGGACTACGAGCAGTACTTC
clone size: many
V gene: TRBV20-1
D gene: .
J gene: TRBJ2-7

CDR3 protein: CASSLAPGTGANVLTF
CDR3 DNA: TGTGCCAGCAGCTTAGCCCCAGGGACCGGGGCCAACGTCCTGACTTTC
clone size: few
V gene: TRBV7-6
D gene: .
J gene: TRBJ2-6

CDR3 protein: CASSQAVGTGYGYTF
CDR3 DNA: TGTGCCAGCAGCCAAGCCGTAGGGACTGGCTATGGCTACACCTTC
clone size: .
V gene: TRBV14
D gene: .
J gene: TRBJ1-2